At least ten counts were recorded for the clone carrying this T cell receptor (beta chain). The antigen is not known. An end of the junction differs from the germline gene, which may be a read error. Amplification from RNA transcripts yielded the TCR beta CDR3 regions. HTBI primers were used in a first-round RT-PCR, which preceded a second-round multiplex PCR. TCRdb passed the multiplex PCR reads through MiXCR, listing each CDR3 protein once. Among hundreds of thousands of distinct CDR3 sequences, approximately 15% were seen once, and the ten largest hold around 9.8%. The data derive from a study of Graves' ophthalmopathy and Graves' hyperthyroidism. Study-wide results and limits: Blood also contained most of the expanded thyroid clonotypes above 0.001 frequency. Forecasting of ophthalmopathy progression by the model achieved almost 71% sensitivity and approximately 72% specificity.

The CDR3 consists of 14 residues. The germline V gene has CDR1 SSHAT and CDR2 FNYEAQ (reference sequence). A duration under 3 months, NOSPECS ≥4, CAS ≥3 and moderate-to-severe activity characterized the donors with ophthalmopathy. The chain recombines TRBV7-7 with TRBJ2-7; TRBD1 or TRBD2 may be the D gene (6 bases each). The clonotype originates from a woman aged 25 to 39 with Graves' ophthalmopathy. The sample taken for sequencing was blood. CDR3 sequence reads: CASSTRLGGGEQYF. CDR3 DNA sequence: TGTGCTAGCAGCACTAGGTTGGGGGGCGGAGAGCAGTACTTC.